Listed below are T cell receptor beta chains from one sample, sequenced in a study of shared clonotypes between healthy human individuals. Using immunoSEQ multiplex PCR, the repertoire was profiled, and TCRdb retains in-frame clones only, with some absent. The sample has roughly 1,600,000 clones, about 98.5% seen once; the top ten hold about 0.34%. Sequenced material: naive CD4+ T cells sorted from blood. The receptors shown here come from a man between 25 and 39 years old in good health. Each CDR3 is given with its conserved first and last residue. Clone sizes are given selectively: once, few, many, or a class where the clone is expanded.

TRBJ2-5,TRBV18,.,CASSPSGEETQYF
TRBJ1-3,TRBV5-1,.,CASSPGQFSGNTIYF
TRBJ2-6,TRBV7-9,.,CASTPGGANVLTF
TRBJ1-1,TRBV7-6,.,CASSLGVGQAGGLNTEAFF
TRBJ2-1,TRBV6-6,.,CASSYPRQGVTNEQFF
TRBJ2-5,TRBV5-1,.,CASSREVGMQETQYF
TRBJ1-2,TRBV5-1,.,CASSLDPVGDGYTF
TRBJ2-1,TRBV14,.,CASSQTGAGPWEQFF
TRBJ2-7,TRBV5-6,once,CASSLVVRGYEQYF
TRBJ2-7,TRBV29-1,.,CSGQGTYEQYF
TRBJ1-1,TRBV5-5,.,CASSLEGQNTEAFF
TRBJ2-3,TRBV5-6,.,CASSQYTPYGNPSTDTQYF
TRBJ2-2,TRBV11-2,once,CASSLLQGVDTGELFF
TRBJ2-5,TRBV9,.,CASSVTLSPIAGGGETQYF
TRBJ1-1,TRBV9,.,CASSVEGTRVAEAFF
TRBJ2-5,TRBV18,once,CASSPRGQETQYF
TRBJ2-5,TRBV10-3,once,CAISEFQGRETQYF
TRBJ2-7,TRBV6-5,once,CASRALYEQYF
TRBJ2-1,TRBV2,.,CATATSGSSIPLF
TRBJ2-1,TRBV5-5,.,CASSLNPSGYNEQFF
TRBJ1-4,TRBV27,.,CASSFRLNEKLFF
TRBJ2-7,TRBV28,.,CASSRGLAGNHEQYF
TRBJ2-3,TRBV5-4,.,CASSLERSSGLPDTQYF
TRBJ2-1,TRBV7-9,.,CASSPSRSYSYNEQFF
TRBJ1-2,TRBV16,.,CASSRTRDYGYTF
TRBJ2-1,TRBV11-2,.,CASSSSFRYNEQFF
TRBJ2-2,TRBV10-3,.,CAIRSTSGRDNTGELFF
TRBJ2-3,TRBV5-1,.,CASSAPQGGGTDTQYF
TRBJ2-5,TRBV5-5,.,CASSLAISAKETQYF
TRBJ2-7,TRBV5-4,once,CASSRTPGAYEQYF
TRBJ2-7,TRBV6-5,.,CASRSTYEQYF
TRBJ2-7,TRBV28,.,CASSSGIRYEQYF
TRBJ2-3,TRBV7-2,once,CASSGTISTDTQYF
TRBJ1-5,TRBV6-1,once,CASSENWGVQGALQPQHF
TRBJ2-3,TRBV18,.,CASSRQRGGDTQYF
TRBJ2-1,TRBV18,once,CASSPIWDREAEGRYNEQFF
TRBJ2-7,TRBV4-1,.,CASSQYLVSYEQYF
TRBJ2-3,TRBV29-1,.,CSARDRGPTDTQYF
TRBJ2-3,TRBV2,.,CASNSAGVGTDTQYF
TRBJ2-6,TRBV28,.,CASSLQAQLNANVLTF
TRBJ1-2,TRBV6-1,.,CASRPDRGIFYGYTF
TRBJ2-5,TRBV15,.,CATSVKETQYF
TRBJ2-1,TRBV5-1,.,CASSSLDPRSYNEQFF
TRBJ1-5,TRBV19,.,CASSIGGTVGNQPQHF
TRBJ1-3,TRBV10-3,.,CAIRRDSAGNTIYF
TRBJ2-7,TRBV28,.,CASRRDTSYEQYF
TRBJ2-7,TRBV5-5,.,CASSLASTGSYEQYF
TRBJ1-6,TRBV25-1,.,CASSDTQHGSPLHF
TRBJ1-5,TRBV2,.,CASSRQGAQPQHF
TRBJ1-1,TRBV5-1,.,CASSLDGRGRTEAFF
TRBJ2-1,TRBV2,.,CASAADRGSYNEQFF
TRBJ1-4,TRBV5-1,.,CASSPGTELFF
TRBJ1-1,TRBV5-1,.,CASSNDLNTEAFF
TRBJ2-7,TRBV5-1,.,CASSLLRTGYEQYF
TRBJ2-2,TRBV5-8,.,CASSVLRAGELFF